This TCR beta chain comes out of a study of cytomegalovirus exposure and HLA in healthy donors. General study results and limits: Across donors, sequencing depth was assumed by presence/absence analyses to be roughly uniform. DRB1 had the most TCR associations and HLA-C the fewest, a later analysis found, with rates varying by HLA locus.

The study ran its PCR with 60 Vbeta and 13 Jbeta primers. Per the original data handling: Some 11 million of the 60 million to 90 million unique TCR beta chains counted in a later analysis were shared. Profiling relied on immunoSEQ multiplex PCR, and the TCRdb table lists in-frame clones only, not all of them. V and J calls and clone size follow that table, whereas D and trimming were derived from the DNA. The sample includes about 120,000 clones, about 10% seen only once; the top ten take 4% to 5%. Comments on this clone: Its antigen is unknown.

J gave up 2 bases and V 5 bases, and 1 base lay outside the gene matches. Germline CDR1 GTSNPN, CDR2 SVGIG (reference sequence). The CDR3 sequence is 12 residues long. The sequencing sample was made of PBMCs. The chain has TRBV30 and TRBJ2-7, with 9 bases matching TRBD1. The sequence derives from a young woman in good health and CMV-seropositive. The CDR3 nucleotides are TGTGCCTGGGGACAGGGGACCTACGAGCAGTACTTC. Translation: CAWGQGTYEQYF.